The T cell receptor (beta chain) under discussion was sequenced for a study of blood T cell repertoires in COVID-19. The overall study: From the United States, Italy and Spain came samples of acute and convalescent COVID-19. Sample material is recorded as cDNA or gDNA derived from T cells, B-cell-depleted T cells, or PBMCs.

The protocol was immunoSEQ multiplex PCR, while the TCRdb copy is restricted to in-frame clones and leaves out a portion. Among 200,000 or so clones, 65% to 90% were seen once, and the ten largest hold approximately 2.4%. This CDR3 contains 15 residues. V trimming: 1 base; J trimming: 2 bases; junction bases outside the gene matches: 5. Germline CDR1 is SGHAT and CDR2 is FQNNGV. This clonotype was sampled from a man aged 40-49 years who had recovered from COVID-19. Sequencing was performed on peripheral blood. V is TRBV11-2 and J is TRBJ2-7; 7 nucleotides match TRBD2. The CDR3 reads CASSLGSLAAYEQYF. The CDR3 DNA is TGTGCCAGCAGCTTAGGTTCTCTAGCGGCCTACGAGCAGTACTTC.